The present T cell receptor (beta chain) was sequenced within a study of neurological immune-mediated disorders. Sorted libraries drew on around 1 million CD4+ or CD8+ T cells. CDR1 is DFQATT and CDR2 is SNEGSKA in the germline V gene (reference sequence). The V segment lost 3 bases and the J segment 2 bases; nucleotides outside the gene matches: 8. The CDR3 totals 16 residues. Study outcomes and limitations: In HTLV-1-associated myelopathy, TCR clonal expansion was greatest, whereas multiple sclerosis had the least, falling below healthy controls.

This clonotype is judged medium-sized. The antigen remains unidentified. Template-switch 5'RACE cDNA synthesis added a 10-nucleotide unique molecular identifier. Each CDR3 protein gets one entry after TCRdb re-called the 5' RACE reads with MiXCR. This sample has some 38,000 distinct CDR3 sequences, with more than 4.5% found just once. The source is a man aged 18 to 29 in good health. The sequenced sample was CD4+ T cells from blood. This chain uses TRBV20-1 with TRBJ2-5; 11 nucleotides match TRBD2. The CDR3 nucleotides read TGCAGTGCTAGTCCCCAAGGACTAGCGGGTCAAGAGACCCAGTACTTC. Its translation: CSASPQGLAGQETQYF.